This TCR beta chain was sequenced during a study of spatial heterogeneity in lung cancer. The CDR3 length is 14 residues. Losses at the gene ends were 4 bases for V and 0 bases for J; bases not matched to a gene: 2. Germline V gene lookup returns CDR1 SGHVS and CDR2 FQNEAQ. TCRdb re-analysed the 5' RACE reads in MiXCR, keeping a single row per CDR3 protein. The sample has 8,000 or so distinct CDR3 sequences, about an eighth seen once. This clonotype showed up many times. Its antigen is undetermined. Notes on the study in general: Counts of expanded intratumoral alpha and beta TCRs tracked tumor mutation counts.

The time point was: sample taken at primary tumor resection. The rearrangement uses TRBV7-8 and TRBJ1-1; 7 nucleotides agree with TRBD1. This TCR was sampled from a male donor with early-stage non-small cell lung cancer. The sequencing used lung tumor tissue, collected at surgery. The CDR3 region is CASSWGQMNTEAFF. CDR3 bases: TGTGCCAGCAGCTGGGGACAGATGAACACTGAAGCTTTCTTT.